The clone carrying this T cell receptor beta chain was recorded only once. In the source study's methods: Quantification of nucleated cells was approximated via reference gene primer amplification. TCRdb keeps only in-frame clones here, not all; method: immunoSEQ multiplex PCR. The V and J calls and clone size come from that table; D and trimming were worked out from the DNA. The sample has 55,000 to 80,000 clones; 80% to 85% are singletons. This entry is derived from a study of blood T cell repertoires in COVID-19. V dropped 1 base and J dropped 5 bases, with 12 bases sitting between them. This CDR3 has 15 residues. CDR1 and CDR2 from the germline V gene are MDHEN and SYDVKM.

The sample taken for sequencing was peripheral blood. The origin of this receptor is a human donor in a cohort sampled during active COVID-19. V usage is TRBV28 and J usage is TRBJ2-1, with D perhaps TRBD2 (5 bases). The CDR3 sequence is CASSLYQVTNNEQFF. The CDR3 DNA reads TGTGCCAGCAGTTTATATCAGGTGACTAACAATGAGCAGTTCTTC. The full variable domain, its missing parts supplied by reference TRBV28 and TRBJ2-1, is DVKVTQSSRYLVKRTGEKVFLECVQDMDHENMFWYRQDPGLGLRLIYFSYDVKMKEKGDIPEGYSVSREKKERFSLILESASTNQTSMYLCASSLYQVTNNEQFFGPGTRLTVL.